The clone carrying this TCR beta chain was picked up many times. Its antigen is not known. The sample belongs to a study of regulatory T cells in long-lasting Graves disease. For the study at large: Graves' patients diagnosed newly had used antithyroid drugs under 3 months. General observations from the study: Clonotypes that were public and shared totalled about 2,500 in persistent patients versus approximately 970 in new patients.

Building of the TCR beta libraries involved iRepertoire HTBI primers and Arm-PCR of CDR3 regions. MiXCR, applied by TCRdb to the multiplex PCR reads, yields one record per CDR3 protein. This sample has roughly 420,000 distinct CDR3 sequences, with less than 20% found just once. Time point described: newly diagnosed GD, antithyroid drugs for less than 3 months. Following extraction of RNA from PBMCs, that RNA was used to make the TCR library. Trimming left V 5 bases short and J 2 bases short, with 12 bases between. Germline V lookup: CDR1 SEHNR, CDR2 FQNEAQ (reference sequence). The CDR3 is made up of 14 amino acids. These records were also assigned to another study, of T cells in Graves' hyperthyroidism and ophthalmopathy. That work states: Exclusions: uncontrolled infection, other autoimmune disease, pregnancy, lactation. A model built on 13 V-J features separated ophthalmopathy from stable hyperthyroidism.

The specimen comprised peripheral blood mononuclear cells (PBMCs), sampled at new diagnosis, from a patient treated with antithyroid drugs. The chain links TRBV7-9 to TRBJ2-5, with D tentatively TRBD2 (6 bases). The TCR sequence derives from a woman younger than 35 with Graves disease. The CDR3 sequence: CASSHGTQQETQYF. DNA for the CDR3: TGTGCCAGCAGCCACGGGACTCAGCAAGAGACCCAGTACTTC.